The present T cell receptor (beta chain) was sequenced within a study of blood T cell repertoires in COVID-19. Study as a whole: Sources were T cells, B-cell-depleted T cells, or PBMCs; the material itself was cDNA or gDNA.

This clone has a single count. Sequencing was performed with immunoSEQ multiplex PCR; in TCRdb, only in-frame clones are kept and a portion is missing. The table includes over 90,000 clones, roughly 90% detected once. The source is a human donor in a cohort sampled during active COVID-19. Input material: peripheral blood.

The CDR3 DNA follows: TGTGCCAGCAGCGAGGGGACAGGGTACGAGCAGTACTTC. Translated, it gives CASSEGTGYEQYF. The chain links TRBV11-3 to TRBJ2-7; 9 positions match TRBD1. This CDR3 region has 13 residues. The V and J ends lost 5 bases and 4 bases, in that order; junction bases with no gene match: 3. Looked up from germline, CDR1 is SGHNT and CDR2 is YENEEA.